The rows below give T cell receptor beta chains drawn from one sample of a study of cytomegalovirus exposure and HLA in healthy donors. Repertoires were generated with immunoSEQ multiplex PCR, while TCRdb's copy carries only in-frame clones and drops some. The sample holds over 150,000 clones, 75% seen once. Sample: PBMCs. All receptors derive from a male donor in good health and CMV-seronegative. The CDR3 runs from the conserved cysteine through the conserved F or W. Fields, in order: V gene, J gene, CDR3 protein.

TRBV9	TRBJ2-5	CASSGGGTGPTEETQYF
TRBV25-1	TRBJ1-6	CASSTTGGNSPLHF
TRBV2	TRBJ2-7	CASSEIGTGAYEQYF
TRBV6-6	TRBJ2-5	CASSYPTGIETQYF
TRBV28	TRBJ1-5	CASSFRGVNQPQHF
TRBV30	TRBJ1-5	CAWSVGQLNQPQHF
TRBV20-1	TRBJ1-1	CSATPGTGNLF
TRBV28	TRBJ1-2	CASRQGTGYFYYGYTF
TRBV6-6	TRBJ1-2	CASSPGQGSDYTF
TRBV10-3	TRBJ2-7	CAISEIDEQYF
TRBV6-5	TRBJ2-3	CASSYGGRRDTQYF
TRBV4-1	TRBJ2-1	CASSQTSGEQFF
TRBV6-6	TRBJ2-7	CASGSYEQYF
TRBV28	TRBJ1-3	CASSPRGGGTIYF
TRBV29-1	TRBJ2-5	CSAGLAGGIGETQYF
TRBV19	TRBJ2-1	CASSRLAGVNEQFF
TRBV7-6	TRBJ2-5	CAVPGGERETQYF
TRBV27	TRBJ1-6	CASSSDSSYNSPLHF
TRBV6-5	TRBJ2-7	CASSLQGARPYEQYF
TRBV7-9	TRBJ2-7	CASSSTYEQYF
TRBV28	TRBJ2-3	CASSLTGTPSQDTQYF
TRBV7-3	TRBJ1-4	CASSLTRAANEKLFF
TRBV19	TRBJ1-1	CASTRQGATEAFF
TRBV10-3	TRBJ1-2	CAITRDRPNYGYTF
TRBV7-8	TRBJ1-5	CASSTPPWGRDQPQHF
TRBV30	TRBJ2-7	CAWIGQLSYEQYF
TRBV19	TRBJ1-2	CASSITGMNYGYTF
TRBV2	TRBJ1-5	CASSVQGGNQPQHF
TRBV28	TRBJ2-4	CASSTDSAKNIQYF
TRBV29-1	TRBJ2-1	CSVGEASASSYNEQFF
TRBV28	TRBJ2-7	CASRTSGNYEQYF
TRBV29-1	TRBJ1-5	CSVEEEGWQPQHF